These 28 T cell receptor beta chains share one sample of origin, sequenced in a study of cytomegalovirus exposure and HLA in healthy donors. The PCR was carried out with 60 Vbeta primers and 13 Jbeta primers. This table comes from immunoSEQ multiplex PCR, and its TCRdb copy is limited to in-frame clones, with some not included. The repertoire holds some 120,000 clones, with approximately 80% as singletons. Sequenced: PBMCs. These receptors were collected from a man aged 25 to 40 in good health and CMV-seronegative.

This chain uses TRBV7-9 with TRBJ1-4; 9 bases fit TRBD1. The V and J ends lost 5 bases and 8 bases, in that order; junction bases with no gene match: 9. Germline-derived CDR1 and CDR2 are SEHNR and FQNEAQ (reference sequence). This CDR3 comprises 15 residues. This CDR3 is CASSLGTGQWEKLFF. The DNA of the CDR3 is TGTGCCAGCAGCCTAGGGACAGGGCAATGGGAAAAACTGTTTTTT.

The J gene is TRBJ1-2, the V gene TRBV9; D gene uncertain. This CDR3 is built from 14 residues. Trimming took off 3 bases at V and 3 bases at J, with 12 bases between the two ends. The germline gives CDR1 SGDLS, CDR2 YYNGEE. The CDR3 DNA follows: TGTGCCAGCAGCGGAATCAGTCGTGACTATGGCTACACCTTC. This gives the protein CASSGISRDYGYTF.

The genes are TRBV7-9 and TRBJ1-1, with TRBD1 matching over 12 bases. Germline-derived CDR1 and CDR2 are SEHNR and FQNEAQ (reference sequence). V dropped 4 bases and J dropped 3; count of bases not matched to a gene: 3. The CDR3 sequence is 15 residues long. The CDR3 spells CASSSGQGADTEAFF. Here the CDR3 DNA reads TGTGCCAGCAGCTCGGGACAGGGGGCGGACACTGAAGCTTTCTTT. The variable domain in full, completed from reference TRBV7-9 and TRBJ1-1, reads DTGVSQNPRHKITKRGQNVTFRCDPISEHNRLYWYRQTLGQGPEFLTYFQNEAQLEKSRLLSDRFSAERPKGSFSTLEIQRTEQGDSAMYLCASSSGQGADTEAFFGQGTRLTVV.

The rearrangement links TRBV7-2 to TRBJ1-1; 8 nucleotides match TRBD1. The V gene's germline CDR1 is SGHTA and CDR2 FQGNSA. The CDR3 has 13 residues. The V segment lost 5 bases and the J segment 9 bases; nucleotides outside the gene matches: 8. CDR3 coding DNA: TGTGCCAGCAGCCAAGACAGGGGTTTACAAGCTTTCTTT. Protein sequence: CASSQDRGLQAFF.

In nucleotides, the CDR3 is TGTGCCAGCAGGAATACAGGGAAGCAGACAGATACGCAGTATTTT. It is translated as CASRNTGKQTDTQYF. The chain employs TRBV6-5 and TRBJ2-3, with D possibly TRBD1 on 6 matching bases. The germline V and J ends were trimmed by 6 bases and 3 bases, with 16 bases remaining between them. Germline V lookup: CDR1 MNHEY, CDR2 SVGAGI. The CDR3 spans 15 residues.

The V call is TRBV6-1, the J call TRBJ1-1, with D perhaps matching TRBD1 (6 bases). This CDR3 spans 14 amino acids. Germline-derived CDR1 and CDR2 are MNHNS and SASEGT. V lost 7 bases to trimming and J lost 3 bases, with 15 bases between them. In DNA, the CDR3 is TGTGCCAGCATTGAGCAGGGGTTGGACACTGAAGCTTTCTTT. It specifies CASIEQGLDTEAFF.

The DNA for the CDR3 is TGTGCCAGCAGTTTACAGGGGAATTCACCCCTCCACTTT. Encoded protein: CASSLQGNSPLHF. The rearrangement links TRBV27 to TRBJ1-6; a weak D match, TRBD1 (6 bases). The CDR3 consists of 13 residues. V lost 2 bases and J lost 7, with 6 bases in between. Germline CDR1 is MNHEY and CDR2 is SMNVEV (reference sequence).

This rearrangement joins TRBV7-8 to TRBJ1-4; 8 nucleotides align to TRBD1. This CDR3 is built from 15 residues. In germline, CDR1 is SGHVS, CDR2 FQNEAQ. The V gene end was trimmed by 2 bases and the J gene end by 8 bases; junction bases not matched to a gene: 7. Written as DNA, the CDR3 is TGTGCCAGCAGCTTAATGGACAGGGTACGGGAAAAACTGTTTTTT. The encoded protein is CASSLMDRVREKLFF.

The chain joins TRBV27 to TRBJ1-2; 8 nucleotides match TRBD1. CDR3 length: 13 residues. Trimming at V came to 5 bases and at J to 7 bases, leaving 6 bases not matched to a gene. CDR1 and CDR2 from the germline V gene are MNHEY and SMNVEV (reference sequence). In DNA form, the CDR3 reads TGTGCCAGCAGTATCTCAGGGGGCTCTGGCTACACCTTC. Its translation: CASSISGGSGYTF.

The rearrangement links TRBV5-4 to TRBJ1-3; TRBD1 matches 7 bases. The CDR3 has 16 amino acids. J was trimmed by 2 bases and V by 0 bases; bases with no gene match: 5. The V gene's germline CDR1 is SGHNT and CDR2 YYREEE (reference sequence). The CDR3, as DNA: TGTGCCAGCAGCTTGGAAACAGGGGTTACTGGAAACACCATATATTTT. The encoded protein is CASSLETGVTGNTIYF. The full variable domain, its missing parts supplied by reference TRBV5-4 and TRBJ1-3, is ETGVTQSPTHLIKTRGQQVTLRCSSQSGHNTVSWYQQALGQGPQFIFQYYREEENGRGNFPPRFSGLQFPNYSSELNVNALELDDSALYLCASSLETGVTGNTIYFGEGSWLTVV.

This chain uses TRBV19 with TRBJ1-6; the D is unclear. The germline V and J ends were trimmed by 6 bases and 5 bases, with 5 bases remaining between them. CDR3 size: 12 residues. Germline CDR1 is LNHDA and CDR2 is SQIVND (reference sequence). The CDR3 protein is CASRPDNSPLHF. The CDR3 coding sequence is TGTGCCAGTAGGCCGGATAATTCACCCCTCCACTTT.

The chain carries TRBV7-9 and TRBJ2-5; 11 bases are shared with TRBD1. Germline V gives CDR1 SEHNR, CDR2 FQNEAQ (reference sequence). The CDR3 runs to 18 residues. V shed 3 bases, J shed 0 bases, and the junction held 9 bases outside the gene matches. This CDR3 is CASSLGQGGRRDQETQYF. CDR3 coding DNA: TGTGCCAGCAGCTTGGGACAGGGGGGCCGACGGGACCAAGAGACCCAGTACTTC.

The chain couples TRBV2 to TRBJ1-5; D not resolved. CDR1 and CDR2 from the germline V gene are SNHLY and FYNNEI. The V end was cut by 3 bases, the J end by 5 bases, with 8 bases between. This CDR3 region has 13 residues. DNA for the CDR3: TGTGCCAGCAGTGACCTGAGAGATCAGCCCCAGCATTTT. Its translation: CASSDLRDQPQHF.

The gene calls are TRBV28 and TRBJ1-5; 8 bases map to TRBD1. The CDR3 has 16 amino acids. Germline CDR1 and CDR2: MDHEN and SYDVKM. The J segment lost 2 bases and the V segment lost 1 base, leaving 4 bases of the junction unmatched. CDR3 protein: CASSLFPDRGNQPQHF. The CDR3 coding sequence is TGTGCCAGCAGTTTATTTCCGGACAGGGGCAATCAGCCCCAGCATTTT.

There are a few counts of this clone. V and J are TRBV5-6 and TRBJ1-1, with D tentatively TRBD1 (6 bases). The germline V gene has CDR1 SGHDT and CDR2 YYEEEE. The germline V and J ends were trimmed by 1 base and 6 bases, with 10 bases remaining between them. The CDR3 loop spans 13 amino acids. CDR3 sequence (DNA): TGTGCCAGCAGCTTGTACAGGGCCCCTGAAGCTTTCTTT. It specifies CASSLYRAPEAFF. The entire variable domain, with the rest obtained from reference TRBV5-6 and TRBJ1-1, is as follows: DAGVTQSPTHLIKTRGQQVTLRCSPKSGHDTVSWYQQALGQGPQFIFQYYEEEERQRGNFPDRFSGHQFPNYSSELNVNALLLGDSALYLCASSLYRAPEAFFGQGTRLTVV.

This clone was counted a few times. The chain has TRBV7-9 and TRBJ1-1, with D maybe TRBD1 (5 bases). V lost 6 bases, J lost 1 base, and 9 bases lay in between. Germline V gives CDR1 SEHNR, CDR2 FQNEAQ (reference sequence). The CDR3 spans 13 residues. The chain's CDR3 is CASRQVANTEAFF. The CDR3 nucleotides are TGTGCCAGCAGACAGGTTGCGAACACTGAAGCTTTCTTT.

Details on this clone: Other DNA sequences within the sample encode an identical CDR3. The chain employs TRBV4-1 and TRBJ2-3; D gene unclear. The germline V and J ends were trimmed by 1 base and 0 bases, with 17 bases remaining between them. The CDR3 has 18 residues. Looked up from germline, CDR1 is MGHRA and CDR2 is YSYEKL. The DNA of the CDR3 is TGCGCCAGCAGCCAAGCATTTAGACTGGATACTAGCACAGATACGCAGTATTTT. This encodes CASSQAFRLDTSTDTQYF.

The gene calls are TRBV6-1 and TRBJ1-2, with D possibly matching TRBD1 (6 bases). Deletions cut 6 bases from V and 1 base from J, with 15 bases between. The germline gives CDR1 MNHNS, CDR2 SASEGT. CDR3 length: 15 residues. CDR3 sequence: CASRYRDIGNYGYTF. As DNA, the CDR3 is TGTGCCAGCAGGTACCGGGACATCGGTAACTATGGCTACACCTTC.

J is TRBJ1-2 and V is TRBV18; 7 bases line up with TRBD1. The germline CDR1 and CDR2 sequences are KGHSH and LQKENI. The CDR3 loop spans 13 amino acids. With V trimmed by 4 bases and J by 8 bases, 7 bases remained unmatched. The CDR3 DNA is TGTGCCAGCTCACAGGGGGCCCTAGGAGGCTACACCTTC. Translating it yields CASSQGALGGYTF.

The chain is built from TRBV7-3 and TRBJ2-1; D is perhaps TRBD1 (7 bases). The germline CDR1 and CDR2 sequences are SGHTA and FQGTGA. V lost 3 bases and J 6 bases, leaving 12 bases between the germline ends. The CDR3 spans 14 residues. CDR3 amino acids: CASSLTGRSNEQFF. The CDR3 nucleotides are TGTGCCAGCAGCTTGACAGGGAGGAGCAATGAGCAGTTCTTC.

V gene TRBV19 combines with J gene TRBJ2-5, with 10 bases that match TRBD1. The germline V gene encodes CDR1 LNHDA and CDR2 SQIVND (reference sequence). The CDR3 is made up of 15 amino acids. V trimming: 6 bases; J trimming: 5 bases; junction bases outside the gene matches: 9. The CDR3: CASSRMTGGWETQYF. In DNA, the CDR3 is TGTGCCAGTAGCCGAATGACAGGGGGCTGGGAGACCCAGTACTTC.

About this clone: In the same sample, other DNA sequences code for this CDR3. The J gene is TRBJ2-4, the V gene TRBV9; TRBD1 matches 7 bases. This CDR3 has 13 residues. CDR1 and CDR2 from the germline V gene are SGDLS and YYNGEE. With 3 bases clipped from V and 7 bases from J, the junction kept 4 bases outside the gene matches. In nucleotides, the CDR3 is TGTGCCAGCAGCGACAGGGGTATGAACATTCAGTACTTC. Translating gives CASSDRGMNIQYF.

The chain links TRBV5-1 to TRBJ2-7, with a tentative D call TRBD2 (6 bases). Trimming cost V 5 bases and J 4 bases, with 22 bases left between them. Germline V CDR1 and CDR2: SGHRS, YFSETQ. The CDR3 sequence is 16 residues long. CDR3 coding DNA: TGCGCCAGCAGAGCCCTCGGGACTGCCGTGGAGTACGAGCAGTACTTC. Protein: CASRALGTAVEYEQYF.

This chain joins TRBV4-1 and TRBJ2-7; weak D call: TRBD1 (5 bases). CDR3 length: 13 residues. V lost 4 bases and J 1 base, leaving 8 bases between the germline ends. The V gene's germline CDR1 is MGHRA and CDR2 YSYEKL. The CDR3 coding sequence is TGCGCCAGCAGCCCCCAGGGTTCCTACGAGCAGTACTTC. Protein product: CASSPQGSYEQYF.

V gene TRBV28 combines with J gene TRBJ2-7; TRBD1 aligns across 11 bases. From germline, CDR1 is MDHEN and CDR2 SYDVKM. The CDR3 has 13 amino acids. Trimming cost V 8 bases and J 7 bases; bases outside gene matches: 7. The CDR3, as DNA: TGTGCCAGCTTGGACAGGGGGCGAGGGGAGCAGTACTTC. Translation: CASLDRGRGEQYF.

The chain couples TRBV27 to TRBJ1-6; 7 nucleotides line up with TRBD1. V was pared by 5 bases and J by 4 bases, with 2 bases of the junction left unmatched. The CDR3 is made up of 14 amino acids. Germline values: CDR1 MNHEY, CDR2 SMNVEV (reference sequence). The CDR3, as DNA: TGTGCCAGCAGTGACAGGGCTTATAATTCACCCCTCCACTTT. Translation gives CASSDRAYNSPLHF.

The table lists this clone with a few counts. This chain uses TRBV27 with TRBJ1-2, with no clear D. The CDR3 has 14 residues. CDR1 and CDR2 from the germline V gene are MNHEY and SMNVEV (reference sequence). Trimming stripped 8 bases from V and 8 bases from J, with 21 bases between. CDR3 amino acids: CASGRRPVTFGYTF. DNA for the CDR3: TGTGCCAGCGGTAGGCGGCCAGTTACATTCGGCTACACCTTC.

The V and J genes are TRBV9 and TRBJ2-7; 7 bases match TRBD1. Germline V lookup: CDR1 SGDLS, CDR2 YYNGEE. The CDR3 loop spans 14 amino acids. V dropped 0 bases and J dropped 1; count of bases not matched to a gene: 1. DNA for the CDR3: TGTGCCAGCAGCGTAGAACAGGGGTCCTACGAGCAGTACTTC. Translated: CASSVEQGSYEQYF.